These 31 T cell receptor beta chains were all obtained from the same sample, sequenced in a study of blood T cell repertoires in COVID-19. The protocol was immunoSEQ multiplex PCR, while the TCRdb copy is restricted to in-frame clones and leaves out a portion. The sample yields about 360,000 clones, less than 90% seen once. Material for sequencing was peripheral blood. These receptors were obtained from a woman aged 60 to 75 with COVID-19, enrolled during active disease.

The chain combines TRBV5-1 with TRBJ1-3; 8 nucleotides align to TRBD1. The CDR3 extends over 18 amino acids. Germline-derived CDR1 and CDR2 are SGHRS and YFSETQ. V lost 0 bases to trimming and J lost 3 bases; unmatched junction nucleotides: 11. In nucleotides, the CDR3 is TGCGCCAGCAGCTTGGGCCCGGGGACAGGAGGGGTTGGAAACACCATATATTTT. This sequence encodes CASSLGPGTGGVGNTIYF. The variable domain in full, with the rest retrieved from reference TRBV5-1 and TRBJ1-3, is KAGVTQTPRYLIKTRGQQVTLSCSPISGHRSVSWYQQTPGQGLQFLFEYFSETQRNKGNFPGRFSGRQFSNSRSEMNVSTLELGDSALYLCASSLGPGTGGVGNTIYFGEGSWLTVV.

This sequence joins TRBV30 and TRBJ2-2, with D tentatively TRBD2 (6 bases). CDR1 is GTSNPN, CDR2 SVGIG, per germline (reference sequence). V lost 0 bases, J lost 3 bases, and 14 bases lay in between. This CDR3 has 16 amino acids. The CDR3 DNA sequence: TGTGCCTGGAGTGTACGGGCGGGGCTATACACCGGGGAGCTGTTTTTT. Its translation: CAWSVRAGLYTGELFF.

CDR3 in DNA: TGTGCCAGCTCACCATCTAGCTCGGGAGATACGCAGTATTTT. Translation gives CASSPSSSGDTQYF. J is TRBJ2-3 and V is TRBV18; tentative D call: TRBD2 (5 bases). Trimming took 2 bases from V and 5 from J, leaving 11 bases between them. CDR3 length: 14 residues. CDR1 and CDR2 from the germline V gene are KGHSH and LQKENI. Together with reference TRBV18 and TRBJ2-3, the CDR3 gives the full variable domain: NAGVMQNPRHLVRRRGQEARLRCSPMKGHSHVYWYRQLPEEGLKFMVYLQKENIIDESGMPKERFSAEFPKEGPSILRIQQVVRGDSAAYFCASSPSSSGDTQYFGPGTRLTVL.

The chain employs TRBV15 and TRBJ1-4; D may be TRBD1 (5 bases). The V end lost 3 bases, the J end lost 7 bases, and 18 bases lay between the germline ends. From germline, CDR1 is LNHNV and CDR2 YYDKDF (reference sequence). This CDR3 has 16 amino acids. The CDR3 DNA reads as TGTGCCACCAGCAGCGGTACAAGAGGTCAGGGTGAAAAACTGTTTTTT. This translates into CATSSGTRGQGEKLFF. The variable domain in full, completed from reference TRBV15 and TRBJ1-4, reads DAMVIQNPRYQVTQFGKPVTLSCSQTLNHNVMYWYQQKSSQAPKLLFHYYDKDFNNEADTPDNFQSRRPNTSFCFLDIRSPGLGDTAMYLCATSSGTRGQGEKLFFGSGTQLSVL.

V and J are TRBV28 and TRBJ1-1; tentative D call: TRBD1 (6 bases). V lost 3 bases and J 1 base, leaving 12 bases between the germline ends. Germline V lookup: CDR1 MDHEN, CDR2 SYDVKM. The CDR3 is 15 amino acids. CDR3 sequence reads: CASSFLGARNTEAFF. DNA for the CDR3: TGTGCCAGCAGTTTTTTGGGGGCGAGGAACACTGAAGCTTTCTTT.

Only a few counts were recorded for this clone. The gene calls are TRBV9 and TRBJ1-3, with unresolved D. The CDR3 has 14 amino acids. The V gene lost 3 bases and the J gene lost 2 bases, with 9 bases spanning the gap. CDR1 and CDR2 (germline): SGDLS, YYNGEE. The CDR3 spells CASSESLPGNTIYF. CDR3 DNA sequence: TGTGCCAGCAGCGAGAGTCTACCTGGAAACACCATATATTTT. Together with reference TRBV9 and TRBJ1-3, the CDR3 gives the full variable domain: DSGVTQTPKHLITATGQRVTLRCSPRSGDLSVYWYQQSLDQGLQFLIQYYNGEERAKGNILERFSAQQFPDLHSELNLSSLELGDSALYFCASSESLPGNTIYFGEGSWLTVV.

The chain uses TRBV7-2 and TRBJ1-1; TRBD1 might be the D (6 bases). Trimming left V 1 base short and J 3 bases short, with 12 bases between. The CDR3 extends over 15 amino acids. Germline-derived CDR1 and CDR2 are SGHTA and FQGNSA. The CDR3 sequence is CASSLGPRGHTEAFF. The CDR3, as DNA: TGTGCCAGCAGCTTAGGCCCCAGGGGACACACTGAAGCTTTCTTT.

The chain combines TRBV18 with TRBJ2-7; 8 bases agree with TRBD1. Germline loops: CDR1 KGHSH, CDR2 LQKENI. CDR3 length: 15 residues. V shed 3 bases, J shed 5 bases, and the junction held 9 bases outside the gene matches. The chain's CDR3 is CASSPGQGAHHEQYF. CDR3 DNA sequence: TGTGCCAGCTCACCGGGCCAGGGGGCGCATCACGAGCAGTACTTC.

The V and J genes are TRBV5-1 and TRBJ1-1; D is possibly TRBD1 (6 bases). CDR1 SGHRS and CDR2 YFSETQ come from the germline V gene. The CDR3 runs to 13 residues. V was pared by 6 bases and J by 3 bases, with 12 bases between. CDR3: CASNPGQHTEAFF. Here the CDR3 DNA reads TGCGCCAGCAATCCGGGACAACACACTGAAGCTTTCTTT.

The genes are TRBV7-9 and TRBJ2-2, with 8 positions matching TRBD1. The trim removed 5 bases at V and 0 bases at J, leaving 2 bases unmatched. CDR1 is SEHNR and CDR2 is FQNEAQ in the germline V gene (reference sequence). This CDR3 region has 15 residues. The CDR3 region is CASSTDRANTGELFF. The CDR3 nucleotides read TGTGCCAGCAGCACGGACAGGGCGAACACCGGGGAGCTGTTTTTT.

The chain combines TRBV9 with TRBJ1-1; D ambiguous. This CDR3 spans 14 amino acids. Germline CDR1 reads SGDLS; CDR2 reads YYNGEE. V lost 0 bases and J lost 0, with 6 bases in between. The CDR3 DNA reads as TGTGCCAGCAGCGTAGTGCAGGTGAACACTGAAGCTTTCTTT. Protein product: CASSVVQVNTEAFF. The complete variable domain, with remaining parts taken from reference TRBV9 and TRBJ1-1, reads DSGVTQTPKHLITATGQRVTLRCSPRSGDLSVYWYQQSLDQGLQFLIQYYNGEERAKGNILERFSAQQFPDLHSELNLSSLELGDSALYFCASSVVQVNTEAFFGQGTRLTVV.

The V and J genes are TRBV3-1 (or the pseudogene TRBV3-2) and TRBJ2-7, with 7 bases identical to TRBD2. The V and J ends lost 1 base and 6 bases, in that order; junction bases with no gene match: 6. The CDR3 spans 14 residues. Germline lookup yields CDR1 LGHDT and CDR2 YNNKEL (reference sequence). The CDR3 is CASSQAPTSSEQYF. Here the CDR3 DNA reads TGTGCCAGCAGCCAAGCTCCGACTAGCTCCGAGCAGTACTTC.

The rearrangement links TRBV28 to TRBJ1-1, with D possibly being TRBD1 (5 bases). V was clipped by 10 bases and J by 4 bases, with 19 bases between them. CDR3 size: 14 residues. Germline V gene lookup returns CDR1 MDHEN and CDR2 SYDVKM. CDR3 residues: CATTVPGEVTEAFF. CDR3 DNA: TGTGCCACCACAGTACCGGGGGAGGTCACTGAAGCTTTCTTT.

The CDR3 region has the DNA TGTGCCAGCAGTTCCGGAGGCTCGAACACCGGGGAGCTGTTTTTT. Encoded protein: CASSSGGSNTGELFF. This chain joins TRBV5-4 and TRBJ2-2; tentative D call: TRBD2 (5 bases). The CDR3 contains 15 residues. The germline CDR1 and CDR2 sequences are SGHNT and YYREEE (reference sequence). Between the trimmed V and J ends, which lost 5 bases and 0 bases, there was a span of 11 bases.

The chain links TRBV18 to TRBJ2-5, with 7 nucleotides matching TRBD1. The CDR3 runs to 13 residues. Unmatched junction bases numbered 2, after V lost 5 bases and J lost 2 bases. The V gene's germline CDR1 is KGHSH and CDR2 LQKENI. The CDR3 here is CASSSGQQETQYF. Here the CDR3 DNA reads TGTGCCAGCTCATCGGGACAGCAAGAGACCCAGTACTTC.

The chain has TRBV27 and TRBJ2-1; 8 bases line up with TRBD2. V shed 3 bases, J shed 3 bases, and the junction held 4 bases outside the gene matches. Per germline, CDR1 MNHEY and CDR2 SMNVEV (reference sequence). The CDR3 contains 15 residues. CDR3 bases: TGTGCCAGCAGTTTGGACGGGGGGGGCTACAATGAGCAGTTCTTC. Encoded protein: CASSLDGGGYNEQFF.

CDR3 sequence (DNA): TGTGCCAGCAGCTCCCCGGGACAGAACAATGAGCAGTTCTTC. Protein sequence: CASSSPGQNNEQFF. The chain combines TRBV7-3 with TRBJ2-1; TRBD1 aligns across 7 bases. After removal of 4 bases from V and 5 bases from J, the junction contained 5 bases not matched to a gene. The CDR3 extends over 14 amino acids. CDR1 is SGHTA and CDR2 is FQGTGA in the germline V gene. Using reference TRBV7-3 and TRBJ2-1 for the parts outside the CDR3, the full variable domain is GAGVSQTPSNKVTEKGKYVELRCDPISGHTALYWYRQSLGQGPEFLIYFQGTGAADDSGLPNDRFFAVRPEGSVSTLKIQRTERGDSAVYLCASSSPGQNNEQFFGPGTRLTVL.

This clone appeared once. The CDR3 loop reads CATTGGTGYYEQYF. CDR3 DNA: TGTGCCACCACTGGGGGGACAGGGTACTACGAGCAGTACTTC. The rearrangement links TRBV7-9 to TRBJ2-7; 9 bases agree with TRBD1. V was clipped by 10 bases and J by 3 bases; unmatched bases: 10. CDR3 size: 14 residues. Germline values: CDR1 SEHNR, CDR2 FQNEAQ (reference sequence).

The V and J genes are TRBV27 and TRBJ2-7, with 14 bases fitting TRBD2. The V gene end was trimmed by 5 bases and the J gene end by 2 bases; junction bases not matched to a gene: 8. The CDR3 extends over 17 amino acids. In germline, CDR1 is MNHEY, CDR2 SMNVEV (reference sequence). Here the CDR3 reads CASSPGTSGGRPYEQYF. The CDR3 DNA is TGTGCCAGCAGTCCCGGGACTAGCGGGGGCCGTCCCTACGAGCAGTACTTC.

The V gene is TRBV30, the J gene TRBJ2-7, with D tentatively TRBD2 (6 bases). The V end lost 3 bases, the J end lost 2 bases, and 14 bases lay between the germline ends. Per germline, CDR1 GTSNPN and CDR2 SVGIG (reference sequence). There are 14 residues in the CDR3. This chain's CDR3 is CAWREGSGTYEQYF. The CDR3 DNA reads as TGTGCCTGGAGGGAGGGGAGTGGCACCTACGAGCAGTACTTC.

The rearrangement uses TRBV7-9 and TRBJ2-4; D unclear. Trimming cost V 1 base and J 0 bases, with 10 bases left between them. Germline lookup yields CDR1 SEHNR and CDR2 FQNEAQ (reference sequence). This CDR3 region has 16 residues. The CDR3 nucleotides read TGTGCCAGCAGCTTAGACATCTCTCTAGCCAAAAACATTCAGTACTTC. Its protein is CASSLDISLAKNIQYF.

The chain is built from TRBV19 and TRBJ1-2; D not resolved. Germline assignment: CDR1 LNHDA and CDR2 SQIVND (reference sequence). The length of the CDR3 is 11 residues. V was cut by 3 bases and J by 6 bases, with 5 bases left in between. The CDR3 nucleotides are TGTGCCAGTAGTATTCGGGATGGCTACACCTTC. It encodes CASSIRDGYTF.

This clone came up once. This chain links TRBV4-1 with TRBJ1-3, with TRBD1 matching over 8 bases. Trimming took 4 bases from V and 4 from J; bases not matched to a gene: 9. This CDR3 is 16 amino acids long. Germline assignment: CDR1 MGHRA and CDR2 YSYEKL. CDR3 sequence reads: CASSPGQGAIGNTIYF. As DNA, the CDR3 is TGCGCCAGCAGCCCAGGACAGGGCGCTATCGGAAACACCATATATTTT.

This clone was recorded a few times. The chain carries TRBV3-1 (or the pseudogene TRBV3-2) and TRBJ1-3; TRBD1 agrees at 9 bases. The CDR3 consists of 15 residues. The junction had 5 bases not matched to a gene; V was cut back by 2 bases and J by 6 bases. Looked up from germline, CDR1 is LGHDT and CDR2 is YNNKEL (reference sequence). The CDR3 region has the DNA TGTGCCAGCAGCCAACCGGGACAGGGTACAAACACCATATATTTT. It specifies CASSQPGQGTNTIYF.

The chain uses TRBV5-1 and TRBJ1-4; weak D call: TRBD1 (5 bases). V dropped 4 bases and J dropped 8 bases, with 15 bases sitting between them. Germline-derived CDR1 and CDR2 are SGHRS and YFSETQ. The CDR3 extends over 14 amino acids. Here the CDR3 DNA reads TGCGCCAGCAGCCCCCAGGGTTCTGGGGAAAAACTGTTTTTT. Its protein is CASSPQGSGEKLFF.

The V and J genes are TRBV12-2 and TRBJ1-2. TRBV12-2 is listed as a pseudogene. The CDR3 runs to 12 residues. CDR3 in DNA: TGTGCAAGCTCCCGTAAGAGGGTTGGCTACACCTTC. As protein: CASSRKRVGYTF.

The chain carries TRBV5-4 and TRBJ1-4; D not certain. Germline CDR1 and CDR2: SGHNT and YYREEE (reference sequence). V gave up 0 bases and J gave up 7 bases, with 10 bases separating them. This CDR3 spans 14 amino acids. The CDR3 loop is CASSLERHSEKLFF. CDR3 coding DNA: TGTGCCAGCAGCTTGGAGAGACACTCTGAAAAACTGTTTTTT.

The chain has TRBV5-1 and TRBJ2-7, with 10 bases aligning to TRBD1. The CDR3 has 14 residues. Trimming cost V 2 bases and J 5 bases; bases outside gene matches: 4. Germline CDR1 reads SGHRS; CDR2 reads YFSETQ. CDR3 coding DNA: TGCGCCAGCAGCTTCGGGACAGGGGCCGACGAGCAGTACTTC. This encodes CASSFGTGADEQYF.

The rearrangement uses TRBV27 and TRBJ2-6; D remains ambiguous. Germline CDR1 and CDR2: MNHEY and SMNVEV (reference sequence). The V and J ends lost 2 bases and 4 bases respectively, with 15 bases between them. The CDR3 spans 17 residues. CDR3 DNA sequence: TGTGCCAGCAGTTTAAGGCCGACTGCGAACGGGGCCAACGTCCTGACTTTC. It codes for CASSLRPTANGANVLTF.

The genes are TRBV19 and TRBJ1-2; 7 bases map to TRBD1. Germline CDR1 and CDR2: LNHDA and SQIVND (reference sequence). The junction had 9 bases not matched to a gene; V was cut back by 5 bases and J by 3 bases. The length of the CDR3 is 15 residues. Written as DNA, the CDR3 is TGTGCCAGTAGTGAGAAGACAGGGAATGACTATGGCTACACCTTC. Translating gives CASSEKTGNDYGYTF. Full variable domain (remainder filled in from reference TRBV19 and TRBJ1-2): DGGITQSPKYLFRKEGQNVTLSCEQNLNHDAMYWYRQDPGQGLRLIYYSQIVNDFQKGDIAEGYSVSREKKESFPLTVTSAQKNPTAFYLCASSEKTGNDYGYTFGSGTRLTVV.

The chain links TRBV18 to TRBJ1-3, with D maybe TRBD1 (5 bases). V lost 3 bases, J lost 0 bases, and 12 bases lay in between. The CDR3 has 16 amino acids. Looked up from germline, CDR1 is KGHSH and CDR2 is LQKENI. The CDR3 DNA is TGTGCCAGCTCACCCCAGGGTGGAAGCTCTGGAAACACCATATATTTT. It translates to CASSPQGGSSGNTIYF.